The sequence of this T cell receptor (beta chain) was determined in a study of a mutant IDH1 vaccine in newly diagnosed glioma. Across the study: Each patient was administered eight vaccinations, scheduled in weeks 1, 3, 5, 7, 11, 15, 19 and 23. Former treatment meant radiotherapy, temozolomide, or both; the majority had gotten both.

Germline lookup yields CDR1 MNHEY and CDR2 SVGAGI. V was trimmed by 10 bases and J by 0 bases, leaving 12 bases between them. CDR3 length equals 13 residues. As concerns this clone: The antigen remains unidentified.

Time point in this sample: week 5, during vaccination. What each vaccine dose contained was 300 ug of mutant IDH1 20-mer peptide, accompanied by topical imiquimod. Sequenced by immunoSEQ multiplex PCR; TCRdb stores in-frame clones only, minus some. This table has tens of thousands of clones, about four fifths appearing once. This TCR derives from a middle-aged man with glioma. Sequenced material: PBMCs, taken from a glioma patient whose treatment included an IDH1 peptide vaccine. J is TRBJ2-5 and V is TRBV6-5, with D maybe TRBD1 (6 bases). The CDR3 protein is CATSGTNQETQYF. The CDR3 DNA sequence: TGTGCCACCTCCGGGACAAACCAAGAGACCCAGTACTTC.